This T cell receptor beta chain was documented in a study of OX40 agonist ivuxolimab in advanced cancers. Assay: immunoSEQ multiplex PCR; the TCRdb copy retains only in-frame clones and omits some. The sample lists 53,000 or so clones; around 88% were seen once. The CDR3 covers 11 residues. Germline-derived CDR1 and CDR2 are SQVTM and ANQGSEA. The TCR was taken from an adult with an advanced solid tumor such as melanoma, head and neck, liver or kidney cancer. Material: CD4+ or CD8+ T cells sorted from blood, obtained in a trial of the OX40 agonist ivuxolimab. The chain links TRBV29-1 to TRBJ1-3, with D perhaps TRBD2 (5 bases). The J call may be incorrect, as the DNA end agrees better with TRBJ2-2. CDR3 amino acids: CSGGGSGELFF. CDR3 DNA sequence: TGCAGCGGGGGTGGGAGCGGGGAGCTGTTTTTT.